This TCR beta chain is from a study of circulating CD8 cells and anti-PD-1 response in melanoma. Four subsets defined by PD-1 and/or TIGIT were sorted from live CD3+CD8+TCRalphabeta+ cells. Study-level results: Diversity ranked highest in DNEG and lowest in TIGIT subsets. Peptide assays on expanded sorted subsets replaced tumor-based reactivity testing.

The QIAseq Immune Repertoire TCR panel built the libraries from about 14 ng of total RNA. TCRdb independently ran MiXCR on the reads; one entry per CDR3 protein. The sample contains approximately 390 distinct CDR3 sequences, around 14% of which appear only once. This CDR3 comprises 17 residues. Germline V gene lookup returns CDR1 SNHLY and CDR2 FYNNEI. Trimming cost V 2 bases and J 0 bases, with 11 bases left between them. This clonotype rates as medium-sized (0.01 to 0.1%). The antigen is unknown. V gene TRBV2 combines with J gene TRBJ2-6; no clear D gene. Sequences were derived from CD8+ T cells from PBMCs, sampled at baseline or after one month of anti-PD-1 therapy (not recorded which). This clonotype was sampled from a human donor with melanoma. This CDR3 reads CASSEPGLSSGANVLTF. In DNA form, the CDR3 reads TGTGCCAGCAGTGAACCGGGTCTTTCCTCTGGGGCCAACGTCCTGACTTTC. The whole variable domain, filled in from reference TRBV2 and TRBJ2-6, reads EPEVTQTPSHQVTQMGQEVILRCVPISNHLYFYWYRQILGQKVEFLVSFYNNEISEKSEIFDDQFSVERPDGSNFTLKIRSTKLEDSAMYFCASSEPGLSSGANVLTFGAGSRLTVL.